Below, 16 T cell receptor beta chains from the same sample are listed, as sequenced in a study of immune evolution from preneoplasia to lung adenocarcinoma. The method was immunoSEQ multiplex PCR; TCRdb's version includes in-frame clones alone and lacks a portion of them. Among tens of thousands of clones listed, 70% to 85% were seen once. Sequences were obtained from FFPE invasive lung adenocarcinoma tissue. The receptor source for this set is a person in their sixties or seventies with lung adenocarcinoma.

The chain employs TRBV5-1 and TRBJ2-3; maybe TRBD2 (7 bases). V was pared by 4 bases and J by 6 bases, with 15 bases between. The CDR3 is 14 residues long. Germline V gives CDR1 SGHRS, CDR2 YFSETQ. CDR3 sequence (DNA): TGCGCCAGCAGCCAGGGGAGGGGGAGCGATACGCAGTATTTT. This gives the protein CASSQGRGSDTQYF.

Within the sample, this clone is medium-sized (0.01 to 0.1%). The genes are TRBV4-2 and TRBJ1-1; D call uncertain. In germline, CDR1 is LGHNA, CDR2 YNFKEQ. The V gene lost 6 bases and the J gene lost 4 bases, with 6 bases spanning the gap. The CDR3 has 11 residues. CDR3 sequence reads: CASRLATEAFF. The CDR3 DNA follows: TGTGCCAGCAGGCTAGCCACTGAAGCTTTCTTT.

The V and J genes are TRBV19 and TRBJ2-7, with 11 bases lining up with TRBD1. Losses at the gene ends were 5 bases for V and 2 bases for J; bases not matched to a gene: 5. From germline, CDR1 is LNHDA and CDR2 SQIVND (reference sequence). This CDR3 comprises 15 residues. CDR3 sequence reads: CASSSGGQGAYEQYF. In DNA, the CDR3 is TGTGCCAGTAGTTCGGGGGGACAGGGGGCCTACGAGCAGTACTTC.

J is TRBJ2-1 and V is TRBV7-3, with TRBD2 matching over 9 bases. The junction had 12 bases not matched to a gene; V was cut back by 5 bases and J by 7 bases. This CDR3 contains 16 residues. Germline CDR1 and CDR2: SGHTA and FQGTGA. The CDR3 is CASSPPQGSGRNEQFF. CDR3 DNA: TGTGCCAGCAGCCCCCCCCAGGGCAGCGGGAGGAATGAGCAGTTCTTC.

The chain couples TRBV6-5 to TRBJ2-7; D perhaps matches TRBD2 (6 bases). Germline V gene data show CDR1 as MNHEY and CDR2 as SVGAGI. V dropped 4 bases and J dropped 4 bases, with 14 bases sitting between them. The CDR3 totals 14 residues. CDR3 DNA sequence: TGTGCCAGCAGTTCCCCGGGACTGACTTACGAGCAGTACTTC. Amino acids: CASSSPGLTYEQYF.

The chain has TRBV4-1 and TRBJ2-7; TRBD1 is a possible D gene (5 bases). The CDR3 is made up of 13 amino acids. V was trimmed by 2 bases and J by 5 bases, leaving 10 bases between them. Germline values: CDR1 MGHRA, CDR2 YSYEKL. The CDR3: CASSQPGWDEQYF. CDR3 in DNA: TGCGCCAGCAGCCAACCAGGGTGGGACGAGCAGTACTTC.

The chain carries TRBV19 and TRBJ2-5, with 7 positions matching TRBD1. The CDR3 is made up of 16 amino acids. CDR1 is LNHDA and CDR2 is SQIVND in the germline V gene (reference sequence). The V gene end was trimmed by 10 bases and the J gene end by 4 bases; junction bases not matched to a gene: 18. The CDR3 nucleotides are TGTGCCACAGTTCCCACTGAACAGGGGAAAGTAGAGACCCAGTACTTC. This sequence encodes CATVPTEQGKVETQYF.

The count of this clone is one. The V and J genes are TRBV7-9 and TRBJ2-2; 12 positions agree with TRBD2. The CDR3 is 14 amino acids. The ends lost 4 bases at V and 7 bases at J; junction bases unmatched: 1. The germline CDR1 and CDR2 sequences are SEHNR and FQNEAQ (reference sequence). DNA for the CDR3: TGTGCCAGCAGCTGGGGACTAGCGGGCGGGGAGCTGTTTTTT. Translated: CASSWGLAGGELFF.

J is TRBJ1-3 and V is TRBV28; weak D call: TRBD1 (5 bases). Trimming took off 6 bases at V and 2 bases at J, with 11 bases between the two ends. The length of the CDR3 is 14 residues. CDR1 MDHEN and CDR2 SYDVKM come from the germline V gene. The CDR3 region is CASRGTAAGNTIYF. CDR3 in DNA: TGTGCCAGCAGAGGGACGGCCGCTGGAAACACCATATATTTT. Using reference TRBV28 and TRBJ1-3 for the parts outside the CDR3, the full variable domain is DVKVTQSSRYLVKRTGEKVFLECVQDMDHENMFWYRQDPGLGLRLIYFSYDVKMKEKGDIPEGYSVSREKKERFSLILESASTNQTSMYLCASRGTAAGNTIYFGEGSWLTVV.

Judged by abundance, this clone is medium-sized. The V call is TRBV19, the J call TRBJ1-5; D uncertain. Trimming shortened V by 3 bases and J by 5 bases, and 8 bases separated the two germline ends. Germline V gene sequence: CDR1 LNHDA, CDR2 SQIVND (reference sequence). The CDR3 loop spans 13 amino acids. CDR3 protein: CASSIFLYQPQHF. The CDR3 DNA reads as TGTGCCAGTAGTATTTTCCTCTATCAGCCCCAGCATTTT.

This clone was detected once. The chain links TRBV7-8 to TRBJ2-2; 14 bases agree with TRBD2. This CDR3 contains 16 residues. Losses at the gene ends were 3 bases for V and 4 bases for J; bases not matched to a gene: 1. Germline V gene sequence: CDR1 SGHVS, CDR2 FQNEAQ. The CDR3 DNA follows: TGTGCCAGCAGCTTGACTAGCGGGAGGGCCACCGGGGAGCTGTTTTTT. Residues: CASSLTSGRATGELFF. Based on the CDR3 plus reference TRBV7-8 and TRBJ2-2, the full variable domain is GAGVSQSPRYKVAKRGQDVALRCDPISGHVSLFWYQQALGQGPEFLTYFQNEAQLDKSGLPSDRFFAERPEGSVSTLKIQRTQQEDSAVYLCASSLTSGRATGELFFGEGSRLTVL.

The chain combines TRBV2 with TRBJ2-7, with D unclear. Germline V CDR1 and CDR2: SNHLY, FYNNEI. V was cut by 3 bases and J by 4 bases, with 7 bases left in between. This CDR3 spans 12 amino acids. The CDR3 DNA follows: TGTGCCAGCAGTGAGGCCGGTTACGAGCAGTACTTC. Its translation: CASSEAGYEQYF.

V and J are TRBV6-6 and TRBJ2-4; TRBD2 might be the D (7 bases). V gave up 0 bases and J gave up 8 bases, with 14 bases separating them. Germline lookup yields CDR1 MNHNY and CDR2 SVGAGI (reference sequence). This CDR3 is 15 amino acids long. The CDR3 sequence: CASSYSRGGGDIQYF. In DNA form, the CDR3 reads TGTGCCAGCAGTTACTCGAGGGGGGGAGGAGACATTCAGTACTTC.

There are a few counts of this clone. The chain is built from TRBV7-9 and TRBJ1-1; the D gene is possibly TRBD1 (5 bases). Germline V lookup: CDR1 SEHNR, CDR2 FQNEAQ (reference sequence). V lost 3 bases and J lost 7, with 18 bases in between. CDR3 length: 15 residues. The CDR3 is CASSFNTGTRDEAFF. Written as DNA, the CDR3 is TGTGCCAGCAGCTTTAATACCGGGACGCGGGATGAAGCTTTCTTT.

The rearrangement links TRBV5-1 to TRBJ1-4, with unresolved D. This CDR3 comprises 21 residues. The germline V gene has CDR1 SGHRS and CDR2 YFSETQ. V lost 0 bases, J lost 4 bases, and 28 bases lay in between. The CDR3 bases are TGCGCCAGCAGCTTGGTCCAGGTTGTCTCTGGGTTCACGGATCTTAATGAAAAACTGTTTTTT. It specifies CASSLVQVVSGFTDLNEKLFF. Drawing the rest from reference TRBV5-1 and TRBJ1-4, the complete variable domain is KAGVTQTPRYLIKTRGQQVTLSCSPISGHRSVSWYQQTPGQGLQFLFEYFSETQRNKGNFPGRFSGRQFSNSRSEMNVSTLELGDSALYLCASSLVQVVSGFTDLNEKLFFGSGTQLSVL.

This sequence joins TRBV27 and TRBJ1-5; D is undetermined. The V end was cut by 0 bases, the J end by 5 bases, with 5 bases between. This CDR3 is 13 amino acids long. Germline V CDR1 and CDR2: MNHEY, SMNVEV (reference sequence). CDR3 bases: TGTGCCAGCAGTTTATCCAATTATCAGCCCCAGCATTTT. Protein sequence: CASSLSNYQPQHF.